These 6 T cell receptor beta chains share one sample of origin, sequenced in a study of blood T cell repertoires in COVID-19. Profiling relied on immunoSEQ multiplex PCR, and the TCRdb table lists in-frame clones only, not all of them. The sample shows under 100,000 clones, more than 75% of them seen only once. The material sequenced was peripheral blood. Receptors were obtained from a human donor in a cohort sampled during active COVID-19.

This chain uses TRBV7-3 with TRBJ2-1; 8 bases line up with TRBD2. This CDR3 contains 15 residues. Losses at the gene ends were 5 bases for V and 3 bases for J; bases not matched to a gene: 6. Per germline, CDR1 SGHTA and CDR2 FQGTGA. DNA for the CDR3: TGTGCCAGCAGCCCAACCGGGACTAGCTACAATGAGCAGTTCTTC. This encodes CASSPTGTSYNEQFF.

This clone was observed once. J is TRBJ2-1 and V is TRBV27, with 7 positions matching TRBD1. The CDR3 length is 14 residues. Per germline, CDR1 MNHEY and CDR2 SMNVEV (reference sequence). Losses at the gene ends were 6 bases for V and 3 bases for J; bases not matched to a gene: 5. The CDR3 DNA sequence: TGTGCCAGCAGCAAGGACAGGCACTACAATGAGCAGTTCTTC. Amino acids: CASSKDRHYNEQFF.

This chain joins TRBV7-9 and TRBJ1-2, with unresolved D. The CDR3 runs to 13 residues. Germline CDR1 is SEHNR and CDR2 is FQNEAQ (reference sequence). Trimming pared 8 bases from V and 8 bases from J, leaving 18 bases between. The CDR3 loop reads CASWASLYGGYTF. CDR3 DNA: TGTGCCAGCTGGGCGAGTCTCTATGGCGGCTACACCTTC.

This clone has more than one count but fewer than ten. The chain employs TRBV19 and TRBJ2-3; unclear D gene. CDR3 length: 14 amino acids. CDR1 LNHDA and CDR2 SQIVND come from the germline V gene (reference sequence). Trimming pared 5 bases from V and 7 bases from J, leaving 16 bases between. The CDR3 nucleotides are TGTGCCAGTAGTGGTGCGGCCCCGGTGAATACGCAGTATTTT. This encodes CASSGAAPVNTQYF. The complete variable domain, with remaining parts taken from reference TRBV19 and TRBJ2-3, reads DGGITQSPKYLFRKEGQNVTLSCEQNLNHDAMYWYRQDPGQGLRLIYYSQIVNDFQKGDIAEGYSVSREKKESFPLTVTSAQKNPTAFYLCASSGAAPVNTQYFGPGTRLTVL.

The chain couples TRBV18 to TRBJ2-5; D unresolved. The V and J ends lost 0 bases and 0 bases respectively, with 11 bases between them. The V gene's germline CDR1 is KGHSH and CDR2 LQKENI. The length of the CDR3 is 16 residues. CDR3 in amino acids: CASSPPNNRHQETQYF. CDR3 coding DNA: TGTGCCAGCTCACCACCCAATAACAGACACCAAGAGACCCAGTACTTC.

V is TRBV7-2 and J is TRBJ2-7; 14 positions match TRBD2. Germline V gene lookup returns CDR1 SGHTA and CDR2 FQGNSA. V was clipped by 3 bases and J by 5 bases; unmatched bases: 6. The CDR3 is 16 residues long. The CDR3 loop reads CASSFGLAGGENEQYF. The CDR3 DNA follows: TGTGCCAGCAGCTTCGGACTAGCGGGGGGTGAAAACGAGCAGTACTTC.